Reported below is one T cell receptor (beta chain). Under the authors' procedure: Researchers report that nucleated cell counts were estimated from reference gene primer amplification. The assay was immunoSEQ multiplex PCR, and TCRdb's table has in-frame clones only and misses some. V and J calls and clone size follow that table, whereas D and trimming were derived from the DNA. In the table there are approximately 97,000 clones, around nine tenths of which are singletons. The sample comes from a study of blood T cell repertoires in COVID-19. About the study: Both acute and convalescent COVID-19 samples were obtained from the United States, Italy and Spain. PBMCs, B-cell-depleted T cells, or T cells provided the cDNA or gDNA that made up the material.

V shed 1 base and J shed 0 bases, with 4 bases lying between them. Germline values: CDR1 LNHDA, CDR2 SQIVND (reference sequence). The CDR3 consists of 14 residues. Material: peripheral blood. This receptor was identified in a woman of 80 years or more with acute or convalescent COVID-19. The chain employs TRBV19 and TRBJ1-5; no firm D call. The CDR3 bases are TGTGCCAGTAGTATAGTTCATAGCAATCAGCCCCAGCATTTT. Translation gives CASSIVHSNQPQHF.